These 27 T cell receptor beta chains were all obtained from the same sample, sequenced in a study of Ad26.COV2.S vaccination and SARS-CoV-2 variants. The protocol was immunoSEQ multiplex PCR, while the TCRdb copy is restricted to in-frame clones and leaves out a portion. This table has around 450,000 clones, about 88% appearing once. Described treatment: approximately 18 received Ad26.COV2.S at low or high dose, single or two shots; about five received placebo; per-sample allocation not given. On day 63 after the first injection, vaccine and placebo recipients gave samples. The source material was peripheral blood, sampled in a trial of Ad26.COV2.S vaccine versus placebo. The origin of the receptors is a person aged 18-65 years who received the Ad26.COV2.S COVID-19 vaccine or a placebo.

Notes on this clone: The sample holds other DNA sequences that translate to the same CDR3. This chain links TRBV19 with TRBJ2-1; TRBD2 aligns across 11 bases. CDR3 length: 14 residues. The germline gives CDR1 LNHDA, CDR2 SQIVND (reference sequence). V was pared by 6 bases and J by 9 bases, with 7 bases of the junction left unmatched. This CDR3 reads CASSPLAGGGEQFF. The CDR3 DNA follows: TGTGCCAGTAGCCCCCTAGCGGGAGGCGGTGAGCAGTTCTTC. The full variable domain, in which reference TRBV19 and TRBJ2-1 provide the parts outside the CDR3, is DGGITQSPKYLFRKEGQNVTLSCEQNLNHDAMYWYRQDPGQGLRLIYYSQIVNDFQKGDIAEGYSVSREKKESFPLTVTSAQKNPTAFYLCASSPLAGGGEQFFGPGTRLTVL.

CDR3 region: CASSQVAGFRGIQYF. Written as DNA, the CDR3 is TGTGCCAGCAGCCAGGTAGCGGGGTTTAGAGGTATTCAGTACTTC. The chain carries TRBV6-2 or TRBV6-3 and TRBJ2-4; 8 nucleotides align to TRBD2. V lost 6 bases, J lost 10 bases, and 14 bases stayed unmatched. Germline lookup yields CDR1 MNHEY and CDR2 SVGEGT. The CDR3 runs to 15 residues.

CDR3 region: CASSRSLVAGGNEQFF. The CDR3, as DNA: TGTGCCAGCAGCCGATCACTGGTAGCCGGTGGCAATGAGCAGTTCTTC. V and J are TRBV7-8 and TRBJ2-1; D is uncertain. Per germline, CDR1 SGHVS and CDR2 FQNEAQ. The V gene lost 5 bases and the J gene lost 6 bases, with 20 bases spanning the gap. This CDR3 comprises 16 residues.

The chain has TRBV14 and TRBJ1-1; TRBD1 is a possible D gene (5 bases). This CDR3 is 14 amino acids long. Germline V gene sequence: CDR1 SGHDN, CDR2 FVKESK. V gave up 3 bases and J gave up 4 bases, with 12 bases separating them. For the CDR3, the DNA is TGTGCCAGCAGCCAGGTCGACAGAGGCACTGAAGCTTTCTTT. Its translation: CASSQVDRGTEAFF.

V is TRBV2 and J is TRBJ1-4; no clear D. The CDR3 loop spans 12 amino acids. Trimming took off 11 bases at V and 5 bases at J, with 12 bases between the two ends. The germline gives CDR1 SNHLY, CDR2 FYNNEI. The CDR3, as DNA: TGTGCCTCCTTGAGGGTCAATGAAAAACTGTTTTTT. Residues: CASLRVNEKLFF.

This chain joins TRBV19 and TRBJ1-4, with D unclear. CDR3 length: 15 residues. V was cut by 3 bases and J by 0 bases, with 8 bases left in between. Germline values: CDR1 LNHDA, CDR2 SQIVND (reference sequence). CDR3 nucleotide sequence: TGTGCCAGTAGTATCAAGGGTGCAACTAATGAAAAACTGTTTTTT. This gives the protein CASSIKGATNEKLFF. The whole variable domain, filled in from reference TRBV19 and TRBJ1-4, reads DGGITQSPKYLFRKEGQNVTLSCEQNLNHDAMYWYRQDPGQGLRLIYYSQIVNDFQKGDIAEGYSVSREKKESFPLTVTSAQKNPTAFYLCASSIKGATNEKLFFGSGTQLSVL.

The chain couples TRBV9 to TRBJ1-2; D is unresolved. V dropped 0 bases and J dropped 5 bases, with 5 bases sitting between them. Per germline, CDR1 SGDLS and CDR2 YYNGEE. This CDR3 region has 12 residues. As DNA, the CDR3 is TGTGCCAGCAGCGTAGCGGGTTATGGCTACACCTTC. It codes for CASSVAGYGYTF. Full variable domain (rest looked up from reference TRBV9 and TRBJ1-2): DSGVTQTPKHLITATGQRVTLRCSPRSGDLSVYWYQQSLDQGLQFLIQYYNGEERAKGNILERFSAQQFPDLHSELNLSSLELGDSALYFCASSVAGYGYTFGSGTRLTVV.

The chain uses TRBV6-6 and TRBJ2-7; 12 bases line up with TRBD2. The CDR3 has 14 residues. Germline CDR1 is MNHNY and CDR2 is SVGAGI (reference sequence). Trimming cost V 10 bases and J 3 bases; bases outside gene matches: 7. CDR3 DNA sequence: TGTGCCACCCAACCGACTAGCGGGGGCTACGAGCAGTACTTC. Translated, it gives CATQPTSGGYEQYF.

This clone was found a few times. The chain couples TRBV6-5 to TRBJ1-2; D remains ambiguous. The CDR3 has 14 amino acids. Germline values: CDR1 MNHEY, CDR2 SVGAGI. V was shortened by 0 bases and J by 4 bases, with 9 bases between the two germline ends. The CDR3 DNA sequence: TGTGCCAGCAGTTACTCGGCGGAGTCCTATGGCTACACCTTC. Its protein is CASSYSAESYGYTF.

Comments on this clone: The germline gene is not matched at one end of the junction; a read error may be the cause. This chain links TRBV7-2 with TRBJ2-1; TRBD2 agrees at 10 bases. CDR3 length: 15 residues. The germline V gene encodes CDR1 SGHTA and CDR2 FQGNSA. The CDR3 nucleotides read TGTGCCAGCAGCCTAGCGGGGGCTACCTACAATGAGCAGTTCTTC. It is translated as CASSLAGATYNEQFF.

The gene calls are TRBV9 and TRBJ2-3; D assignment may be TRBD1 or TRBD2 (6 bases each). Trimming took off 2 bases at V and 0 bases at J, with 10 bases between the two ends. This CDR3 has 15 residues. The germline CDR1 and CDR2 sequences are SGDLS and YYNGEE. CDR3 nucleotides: TGTGCCAGCAGCGTTGGGGGGCTGAGCACAGATACGCAGTATTTT. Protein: CASSVGGLSTDTQYF. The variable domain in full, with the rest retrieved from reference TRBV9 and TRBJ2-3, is DSGVTQTPKHLITATGQRVTLRCSPRSGDLSVYWYQQSLDQGLQFLIQYYNGEERAKGNILERFSAQQFPDLHSELNLSSLELGDSALYFCASSVGGLSTDTQYFGPGTRLTVL.

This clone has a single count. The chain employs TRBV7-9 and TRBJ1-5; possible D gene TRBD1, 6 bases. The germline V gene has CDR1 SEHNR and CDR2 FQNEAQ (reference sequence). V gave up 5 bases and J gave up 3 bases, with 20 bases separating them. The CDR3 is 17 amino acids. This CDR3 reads CASSLGGETGFNQPQHF. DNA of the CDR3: TGTGCCAGCAGCCTAGGGGGGGAGACAGGATTCAATCAGCCCCAGCATTTT.

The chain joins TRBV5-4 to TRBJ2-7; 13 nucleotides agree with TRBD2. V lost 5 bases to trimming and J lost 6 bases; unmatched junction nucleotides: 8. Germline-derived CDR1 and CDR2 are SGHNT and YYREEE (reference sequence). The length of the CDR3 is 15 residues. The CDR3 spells CASRGLAGDNSEQYF. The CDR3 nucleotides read TGTGCCAGCAGAGGACTAGCGGGAGATAATAGCGAGCAGTACTTC.

CDR3 region: CASSLYRGETYEQYF. In DNA form, the CDR3 reads TGTGCCAGCAGCCTCTACAGGGGAGAAACCTACGAGCAGTACTTC. The chain combines TRBV3-1 (or the pseudogene TRBV3-2) with TRBJ2-7; 7 nucleotides align to TRBD1. Germline lookup yields CDR1 LGHDT and CDR2 YNNKEL (reference sequence). The trim removed 4 bases at V and 2 bases at J, leaving 8 bases unmatched. This CDR3 comprises 15 residues.

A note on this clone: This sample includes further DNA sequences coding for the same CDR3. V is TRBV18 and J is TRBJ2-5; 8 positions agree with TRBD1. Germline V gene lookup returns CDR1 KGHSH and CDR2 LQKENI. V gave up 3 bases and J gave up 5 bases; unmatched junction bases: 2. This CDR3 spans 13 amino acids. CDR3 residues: CASSPRQGETQYF. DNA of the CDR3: TGTGCCAGCTCACCTAGACAGGGGGAGACCCAGTACTTC.

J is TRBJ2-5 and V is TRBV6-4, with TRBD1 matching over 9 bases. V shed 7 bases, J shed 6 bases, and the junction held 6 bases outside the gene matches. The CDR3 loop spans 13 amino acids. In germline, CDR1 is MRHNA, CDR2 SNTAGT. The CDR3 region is CASKGQGQKTQYF. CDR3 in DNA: TGTGCCAGCAAGGGACAGGGACAGAAGACCCAGTACTTC.

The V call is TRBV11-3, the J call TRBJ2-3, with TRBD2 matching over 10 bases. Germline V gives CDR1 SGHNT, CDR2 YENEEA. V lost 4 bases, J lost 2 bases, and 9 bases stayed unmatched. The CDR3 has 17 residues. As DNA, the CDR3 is TGTGCCAGCAGCTCAGAACCTCTAGCGGGAGTCACAGATACGCAGTATTTT. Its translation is CASSSEPLAGVTDTQYF.

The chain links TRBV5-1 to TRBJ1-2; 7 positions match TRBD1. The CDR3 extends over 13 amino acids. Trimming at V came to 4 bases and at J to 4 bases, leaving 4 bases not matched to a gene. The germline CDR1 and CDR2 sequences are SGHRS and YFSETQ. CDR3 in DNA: TGCGCCAGCAGCCCGGGACAGACCTATGGCTACACCTTC. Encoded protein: CASSPGQTYGYTF.

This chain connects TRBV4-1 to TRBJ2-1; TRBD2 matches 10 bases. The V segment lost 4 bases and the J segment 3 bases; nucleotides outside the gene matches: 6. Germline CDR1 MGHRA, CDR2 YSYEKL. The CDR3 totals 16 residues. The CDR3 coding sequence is TGCGCCAGCAGCCCTAATCCTAGCGGGAGCTACAATGAGCAGTTCTTC. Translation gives CASSPNPSGSYNEQFF.

The CDR3 region is CASRQGVAYGYTF. CDR3 bases: TGTGCCAGCCGACAGGGGGTGGCCTATGGCTACACCTTC. This chain uses TRBV2 with TRBJ1-2, with TRBD1 matching over 9 bases. With 8 bases clipped from V and 4 bases from J, the junction kept 5 bases outside the gene matches. CDR3 length: 13 residues. CDR1 is SNHLY and CDR2 is FYNNEI in the germline V gene.

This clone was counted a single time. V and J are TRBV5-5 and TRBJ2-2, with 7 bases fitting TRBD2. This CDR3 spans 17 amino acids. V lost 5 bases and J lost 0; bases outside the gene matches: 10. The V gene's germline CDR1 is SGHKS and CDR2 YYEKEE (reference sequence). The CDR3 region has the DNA TGTGCCAGCAGTCTACGACCCGGGGGGTCGAACACCGGGGAGCTGTTTTTT. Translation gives CASSLRPGGSNTGELFF.

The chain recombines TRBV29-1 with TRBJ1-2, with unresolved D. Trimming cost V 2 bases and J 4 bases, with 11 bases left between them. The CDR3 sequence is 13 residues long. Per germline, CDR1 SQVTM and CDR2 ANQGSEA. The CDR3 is CSVELIGFYGYTF. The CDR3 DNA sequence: TGCAGCGTTGAACTGATAGGGTTCTATGGCTACACCTTC. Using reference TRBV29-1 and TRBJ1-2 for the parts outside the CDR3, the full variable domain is SAVISQKPSRDICQRGTSLTIQCQVDSQVTMMFWYRQQPGQSLTLIATANQGSEATYESGFVIDKFPISRPNLTFSTLTVSNMSPEDSSIYLCSVELIGFYGYTFGSGTRLTVV.

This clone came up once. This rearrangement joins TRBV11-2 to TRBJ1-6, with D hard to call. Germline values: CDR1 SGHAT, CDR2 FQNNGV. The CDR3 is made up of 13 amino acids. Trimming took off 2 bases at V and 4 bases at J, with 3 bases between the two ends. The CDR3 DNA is TGTGCCAGCAGCTTAACATATAATTCACCCCTCCACTTT. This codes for CASSLTYNSPLHF.

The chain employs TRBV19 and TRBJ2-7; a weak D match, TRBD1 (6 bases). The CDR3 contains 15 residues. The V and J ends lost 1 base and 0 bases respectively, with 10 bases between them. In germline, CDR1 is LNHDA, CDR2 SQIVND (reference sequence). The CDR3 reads CASSIVWDISYEQYF. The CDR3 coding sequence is TGTGCCAGTAGTATAGTCTGGGACATCTCCTACGAGCAGTACTTC.

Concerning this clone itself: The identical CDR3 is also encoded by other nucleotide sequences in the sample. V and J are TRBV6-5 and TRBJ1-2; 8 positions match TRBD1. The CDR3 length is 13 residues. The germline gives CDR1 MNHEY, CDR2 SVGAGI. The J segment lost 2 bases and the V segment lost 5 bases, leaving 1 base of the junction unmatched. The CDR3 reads CASSRTGNYGYTF. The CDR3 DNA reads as TGTGCCAGCAGTCGGACAGGGAACTATGGCTACACCTTC.

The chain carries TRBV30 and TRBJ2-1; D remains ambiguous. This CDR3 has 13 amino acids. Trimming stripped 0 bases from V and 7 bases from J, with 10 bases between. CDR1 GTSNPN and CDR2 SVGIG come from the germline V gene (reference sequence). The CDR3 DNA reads TGTGCCTGGAGTGTACTGACTTCTAATGAGCAGTTCTTC. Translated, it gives CAWSVLTSNEQFF.

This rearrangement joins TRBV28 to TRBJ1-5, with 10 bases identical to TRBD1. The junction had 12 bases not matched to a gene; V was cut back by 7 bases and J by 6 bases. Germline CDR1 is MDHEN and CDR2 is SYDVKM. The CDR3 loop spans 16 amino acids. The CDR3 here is CASTQIGTGVSQPQHF. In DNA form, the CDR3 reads TGTGCCAGCACCCAAATTGGGACAGGGGTTAGTCAGCCCCAGCATTTT. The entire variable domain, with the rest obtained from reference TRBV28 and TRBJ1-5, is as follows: DVKVTQSSRYLVKRTGEKVFLECVQDMDHENMFWYRQDPGLGLRLIYFSYDVKMKEKGDIPEGYSVSREKKERFSLILESASTNQTSMYLCASTQIGTGVSQPQHFGDGTRLSIL.